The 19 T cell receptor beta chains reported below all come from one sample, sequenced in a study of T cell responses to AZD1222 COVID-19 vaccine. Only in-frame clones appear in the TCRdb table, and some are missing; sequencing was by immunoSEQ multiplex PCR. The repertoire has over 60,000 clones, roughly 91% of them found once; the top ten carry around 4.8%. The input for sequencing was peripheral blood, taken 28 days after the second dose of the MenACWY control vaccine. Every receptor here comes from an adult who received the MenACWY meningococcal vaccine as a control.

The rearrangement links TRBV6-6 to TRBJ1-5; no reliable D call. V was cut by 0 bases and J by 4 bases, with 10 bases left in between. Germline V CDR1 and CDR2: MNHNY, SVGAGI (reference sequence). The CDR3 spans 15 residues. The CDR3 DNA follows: TGTGCCAGCAGTTACTCGATCGGAGGGAATCAGCCCCAGCATTTT. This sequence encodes CASSYSIGGNQPQHF.

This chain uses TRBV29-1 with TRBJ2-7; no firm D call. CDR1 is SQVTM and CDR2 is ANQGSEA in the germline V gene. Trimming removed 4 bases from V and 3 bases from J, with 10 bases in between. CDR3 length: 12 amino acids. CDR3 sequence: CSVALSLYEQYF. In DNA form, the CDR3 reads TGCAGCGTTGCCCTTTCCCTCTACGAGCAGTACTTC.

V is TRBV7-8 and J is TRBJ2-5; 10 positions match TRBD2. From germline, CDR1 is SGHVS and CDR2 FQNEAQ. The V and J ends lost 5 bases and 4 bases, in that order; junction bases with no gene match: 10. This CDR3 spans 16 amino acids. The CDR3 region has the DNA TGTGCCAGCAGCCCCCAGACTAGCGGGCGGGGAGAGACCCAGTACTTC. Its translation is CASSPQTSGRGETQYF.

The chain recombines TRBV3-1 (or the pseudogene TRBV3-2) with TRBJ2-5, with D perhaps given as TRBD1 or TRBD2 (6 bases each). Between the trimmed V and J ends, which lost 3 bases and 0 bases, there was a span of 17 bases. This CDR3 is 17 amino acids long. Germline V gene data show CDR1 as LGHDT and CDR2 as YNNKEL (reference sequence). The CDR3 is CASSQARGRTYQETQYF. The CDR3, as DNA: TGTGCCAGCAGCCAGGCCCGGGGGCGGACGTACCAAGAGACCCAGTACTTC.

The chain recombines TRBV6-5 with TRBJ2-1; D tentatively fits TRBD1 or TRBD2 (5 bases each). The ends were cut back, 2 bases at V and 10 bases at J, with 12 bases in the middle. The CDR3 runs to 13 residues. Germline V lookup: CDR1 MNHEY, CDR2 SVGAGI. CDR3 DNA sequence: TGTGCCAGCAGTTACCCCGGGGCGGGCGAGCAGTTCTTC. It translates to CASSYPGAGEQFF.

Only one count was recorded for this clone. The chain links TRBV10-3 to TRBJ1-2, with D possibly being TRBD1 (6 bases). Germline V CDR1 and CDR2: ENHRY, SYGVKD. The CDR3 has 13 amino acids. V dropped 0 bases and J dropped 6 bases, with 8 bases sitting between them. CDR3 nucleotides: TGTGCCATCAGTGAGTCGAGACAGGATGGCTACACCTTC. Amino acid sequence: CAISESRQDGYTF.

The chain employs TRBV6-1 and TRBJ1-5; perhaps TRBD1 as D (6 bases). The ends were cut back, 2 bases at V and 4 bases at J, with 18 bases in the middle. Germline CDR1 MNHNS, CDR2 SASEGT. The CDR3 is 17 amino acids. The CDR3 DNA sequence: TGTGCCAGCAGTGAATGGGGGGGCCTCCCTCCAAATCAGCCCCAGCATTTT. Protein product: CASSEWGGLPPNQPQHF.

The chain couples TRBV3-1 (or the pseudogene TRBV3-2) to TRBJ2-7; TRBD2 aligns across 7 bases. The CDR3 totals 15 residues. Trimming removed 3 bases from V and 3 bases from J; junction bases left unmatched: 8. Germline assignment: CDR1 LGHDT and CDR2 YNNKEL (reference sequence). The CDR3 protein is CASSHLGGSHYEQYF. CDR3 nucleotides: TGTGCCAGCAGCCATCTGGGCGGGAGCCACTACGAGCAGTACTTC.

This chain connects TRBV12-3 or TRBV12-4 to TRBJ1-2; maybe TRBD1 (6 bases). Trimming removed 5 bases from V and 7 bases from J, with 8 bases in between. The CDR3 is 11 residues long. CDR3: CASSEGGGYTF. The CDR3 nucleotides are TGTGCCAGCAGTGAGGGGGGTGGCTACACCTTC.

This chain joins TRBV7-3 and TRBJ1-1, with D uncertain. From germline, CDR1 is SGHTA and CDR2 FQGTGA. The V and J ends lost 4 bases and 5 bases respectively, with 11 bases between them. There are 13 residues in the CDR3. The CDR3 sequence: CASSSNMGTEAFF. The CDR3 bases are TGTGCCAGCAGCTCAAACATGGGGACTGAAGCTTTCTTT.

The CDR3 is CASSLATDRGTEAFF. DNA of the CDR3: TGCGCCAGCAGCTTGGCAACAGACAGGGGCACTGAAGCTTTCTTT. This sequence joins TRBV5-1 and TRBJ1-1, with 8 bases identical to TRBD1. Unmatched junction bases numbered 5, after V lost 0 bases and J lost 4 bases. Germline V gene sequence: CDR1 SGHRS, CDR2 YFSETQ. The CDR3 spans 15 residues.

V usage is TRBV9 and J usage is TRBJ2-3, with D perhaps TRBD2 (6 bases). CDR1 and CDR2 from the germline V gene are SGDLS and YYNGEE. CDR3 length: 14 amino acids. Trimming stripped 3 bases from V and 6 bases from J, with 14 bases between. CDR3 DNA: TGTGCCAGCAGCGCAGCCTGGGGACTGGATACGCAGTATTTT. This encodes CASSAAWGLDTQYF.

The CDR3 region has the DNA TGCGCCAGCAGCTTGGCGAGTAGTCAAGATACGCAGTATTTT. This codes for CASSLASSQDTQYF. The chain carries TRBV5-1 and TRBJ2-3; D uncertain. The CDR3 is 14 residues long. CDR1 SGHRS and CDR2 YFSETQ come from the germline V gene. Trimming took 0 bases from V and 5 from J, leaving 10 bases between them.

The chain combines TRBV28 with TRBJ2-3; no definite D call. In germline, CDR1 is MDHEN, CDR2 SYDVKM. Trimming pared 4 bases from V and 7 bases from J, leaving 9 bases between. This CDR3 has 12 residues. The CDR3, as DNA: TGTGCCAGCAGTTCGACTCTGAATACGCAGTATTTT. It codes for CASSSTLNTQYF.

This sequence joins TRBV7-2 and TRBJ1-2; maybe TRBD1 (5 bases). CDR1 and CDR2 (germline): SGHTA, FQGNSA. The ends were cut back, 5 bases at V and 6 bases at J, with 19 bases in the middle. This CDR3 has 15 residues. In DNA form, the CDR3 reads TGTGCCAGCAGCCCCCAGGAGGGGAATAAGAATGGCTACACCTTC. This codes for CASSPQEGNKNGYTF. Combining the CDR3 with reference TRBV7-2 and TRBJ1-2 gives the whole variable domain GAGVSQSPSNKVTEKGKDVELRCDPISGHTALYWYRQSLGQGLEFLIYFQGNSAPDKSGLPSDRFSAERTGGSVSTLTIQRTQQEDSAVYLCASSPQEGNKNGYTFGSGTRLTVV.

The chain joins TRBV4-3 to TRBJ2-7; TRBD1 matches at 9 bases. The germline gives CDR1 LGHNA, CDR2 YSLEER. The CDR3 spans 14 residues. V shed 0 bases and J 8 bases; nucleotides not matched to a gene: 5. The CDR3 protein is CASSQEVGTGQQYF. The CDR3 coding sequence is TGCGCCAGCAGCCAAGAGGTGGGGACAGGGCAGCAGTACTTC.

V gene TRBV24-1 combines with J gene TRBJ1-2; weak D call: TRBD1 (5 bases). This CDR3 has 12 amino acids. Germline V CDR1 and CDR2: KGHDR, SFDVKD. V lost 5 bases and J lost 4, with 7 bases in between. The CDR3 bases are TGTGCCACCAGTGTTGACAGCTATGGCTACACCTTC. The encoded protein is CATSVDSYGYTF.

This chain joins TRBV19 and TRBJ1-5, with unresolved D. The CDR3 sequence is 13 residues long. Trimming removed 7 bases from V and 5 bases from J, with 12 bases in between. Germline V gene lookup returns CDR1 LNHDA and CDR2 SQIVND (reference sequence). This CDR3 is CASTYRDYQPQHF. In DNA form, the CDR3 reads TGTGCCAGTACCTACAGAGACTATCAGCCCCAGCATTTT.

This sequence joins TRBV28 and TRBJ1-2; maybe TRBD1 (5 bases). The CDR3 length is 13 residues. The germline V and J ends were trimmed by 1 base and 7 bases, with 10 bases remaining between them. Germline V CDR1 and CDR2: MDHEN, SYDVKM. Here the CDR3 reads CASSLSPQGGYTF. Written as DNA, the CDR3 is TGTGCCAGCAGTTTATCACCTCAGGGTGGCTACACCTTC.